The source of this T cell receptor (beta chain) is a study of T cells in Graves' hyperthyroidism and ophthalmopathy. Study details: Peripheral blood was drawn at first diagnosis, prior to all treatment.

This CDR3 spans 15 amino acids. The germline V gene has CDR1 DFQATT and CDR2 SNEGSKA (reference sequence). Trimming took 6 bases from V and 4 from J; bases not matched to a gene: 11. Each ophthalmopathy patient scored at least 3 on the Clinical Activity Score and at least 4 on NOSPECS grade, with duration under 3 months. Clinical symptoms, serum thyroxine, TRAb, thyroid ultrasound and orbital computed tomography established diagnosis. This clonotype has a handful of counts. The antigen remains unidentified. Amplification of TCR beta CDR3 regions was performed using RNA transcripts as template. The study used the HTBI primer set for a first-round RT-PCR of the TCR CDR3. TCRdb analysed the multiplex PCR reads with MiXCR anew, one entry per CDR3 protein. The repertoire holds a few hundred thousand distinct CDR3 sequences, around 15% seen once, with roughly 3.4% in the top ten. Study results and limitations: Patients with ophthalmopathy were separated from those with stable hyperthyroidism by a 13 V-J model.

The sequence was obtained from a woman aged 40-49 years with Graves' ophthalmopathy. The chain has TRBV20-1 and TRBJ2-1; TRBD1 matches 8 bases. The sample was blood. The CDR3 sequence is CSALRGLARYNEQFF. In DNA form, the CDR3 reads TGCAGTGCCCTCAGGGGGCTAGCGAGATACAATGAGCAGTTCTTC.